The clone carrying this T cell receptor beta chain is classed as hyperexpanded (1% or more). The antigen remains unidentified. Stated treatment: approximately 9-day PBMC culture with coronavirus spike peptide pools or control peptides (ViraFEST assay). The unexposed donor gave CD4+ T cells before the COVID-19 pandemic (2011-2018). These data come from a study of vaccination and CD4 T cells after COVID-19. CDR1 is SNHLY, CDR2 FYNNEI, per germline. This CDR3 comprises 14 residues. Trimming shortened V by 0 bases and J by 7 bases, and 12 bases separated the two germline ends. Sequencing of cultured CD4+ T cell DNA used the Oncomine TCR Beta short-read assay. Genomic DNA was isolated from cultured CD4+ T cells. One entry per CDR3 protein results from TCRdb running MiXCR on the PCR reads. The repertoire includes some 10,000 distinct CDR3 sequences, 30% to 45% of them detected once, and more than 15% sits in the top ten.

This chain connects TRBV2 to TRBJ2-5, with D perhaps given as TRBD1 or TRBD2 (5 bases each). Sequencing input: CD4+ T cells from blood, cultured in vitro. The clonotype comes from a human donor in good health. The CDR3 loop is CASSEARGAGTQYF. Written as DNA, the CDR3 is TGTGCCAGCAGTGAAGCTCGAGGGGCAGGGACCCAGTACTTC. Filled out from reference TRBV2 and TRBJ2-5, the complete variable domain reads EPEVTQTPSHQVTQMGQEVILRCVPISNHLYFYWYRQILGQKVEFLVSFYNNEISEKSEIFDDQFSVERPDGSNFTLKIRSTKLEDSAMYFCASSEARGAGTQYFGPGTRLLVL.